This TCR beta chain is drawn from a study of post-analysis software for immune sequencing data. Study results and caveats: In patients, about five TRBV segments were more frequent than in controls, with TRBV5-6, TRBV5-1 and TRBV20-1 among them.

This CDR3 contains 12 residues. Germline values: CDR1 LGHDT, CDR2 YNNKEL (reference sequence). In this sample, this clonotype turned up a few times. Its specificity is not known. cDNA libraries for TCR beta contained unique molecular identifiers. MiXCR was run by TCRdb on the PCR reads, yielding one entry per CDR3 protein. This table has fewer than 850,000 distinct CDR3 sequences, 25% to 30% appearing once. The specimen sequenced was blood. The receptor comes from a girl under 18 with multiple sclerosis. The V call is TRBV3-1, the J call TRBJ2-4; D uncertain. The tail of the sequence fits TRBJ2-7 better, so the J call may be wrong. The CDR3 reads CASSQELGEQYF. The CDR3 coding sequence is TGTGCCAGCAGCCAAGAACTGGGCGAGCAGTACTTC.